The rows below give T cell receptor beta chains drawn from one sample of a study of CD8 T cells in Susac syndrome. In TCRdb, the immunoSEQ multiplex PCR reads were re-called with MiXCR into one record per CDR3 protein. The sample lists under 80,000 distinct CDR3 sequences; 85% to 95% were seen once. The sample was CD8+ T cells from PBMCs. Receptor source: a human donor with multiple sclerosis. The CDR3 runs from the conserved cysteine through the conserved F or W. A D gene is named only where the DNA matches it firmly. A row's size may be missing; if present it is once, few, many or a size class.

size: -; length: 14; J: TRBJ2-3; D: TRBD1; V: TRBV20-1; CDR3: CSATDRDFTDTQYF; DNA: TGCAGTGCTACCGACAGGGATTTCACAGATACGCAGTATTTT
size: -; length: 10; J: TRBJ1-2; D: -; V: TRBV29-1; CDR3: CSDISPGYTF; DNA: TGCAGCGACATCAGCCCTGGCTACACCTTC
size: -; length: 15; J: TRBJ2-1; D: TRBD2; V: TRBV20-1; CDR3: CSAPVLAGDYNEQFF; DNA: TGCAGTGCGCCTGTTCTAGCGGGAGACTACAATGAGCAGTTCTTC
size: once; length: 14; J: TRBJ2-1; D: -; V: TRBV7-6; CDR3: CASSFYVGSDEQFF; DNA: TGTGCCAGCAGCTTTTATGTTGGGTCCGATGAGCAGTTCTTC
size: -; length: 13; J: TRBJ2-3; D: TRBD2; V: TRBV12-3/TRBV12-4; CDR3: CATNSGGTDTQYF; DNA: TGTGCCACTAATAGCGGGGGCACAGATACGCAGTATTTT
size: -; length: 16; J: TRBJ1-6; D: -; V: TRBV27; CDR3: CASSFPRSSYNSPLHF; DNA: TGTGCCAGCAGTTTTCCCCGGAGCTCCTATAATTCACCCCTCCACTTT
size: -; length: 15; J: TRBJ1-1; D: -; V: TRBV27; CDR3: CASRSFNDRNTEAFF; DNA: TGTGCCAGCAGGTCCTTCAATGACAGGAACACTGAAGCTTTCTTT
size: -; length: 17; J: TRBJ2-7; D: TRBD2; V: TRBV27; CDR3: CASTPRLSGSPGYEQYF; DNA: TGTGCCAGCACCCCACGTCTTAGCGGGAGCCCCGGCTACGAGCAGTACTTC
size: -; length: 18; J: TRBJ1-1; D: -; V: TRBV7-9; CDR3: CASSLGVGMALEDTEAFF; DNA: TGTGCCAGCAGCTTAGGGGTAGGGATGGCCCTAGAGGACACTGAAGCTTTCTTT
size: -; length: 11; J: TRBJ1-2; D: -; V: TRBV4-1; CDR3: CASSQDEGYTF; DNA: TGCGCCAGCAGCCAAGACGAGGGCTACACCTTC
size: -; length: 15; J: TRBJ1-5; D: -; V: TRBV4-2; CDR3: CASSHEKGGFEPQHF; DNA: TGTGCCAGCAGCCATGAGAAAGGGGGGTTTGAGCCCCAGCATTTT
size: -; length: 16; J: TRBJ2-3; D: -; V: TRBV9; CDR3: CASSALRDLLTDTQYF; DNA: TGTGCCAGCAGCGCCCTCCGGGACTTACTCACAGATACGCAGTATTTT
size: -; length: 14; J: TRBJ2-7; D: TRBD1; V: TRBV19; CDR3: CASTSGTGAYEQYF; DNA: TGTGCCAGTACCTCCGGGACAGGGGCCTACGAGCAGTACTTC
size: -; length: 13; J: TRBJ1-4; D: -; V: TRBV7-9; CDR3: CASSLVPGEKLFF; DNA: TGTGCCAGCAGCTTGGTTCCTGGGGAAAAACTGTTTTTT
size: -; length: 14; J: TRBJ2-1; D: -; V: TRBV7-2; CDR3: CASSPHIRSNEQFF; DNA: TGTGCCAGCAGCCCGCACATAAGGTCCAATGAGCAGTTCTTC
size: -; length: 15; J: TRBJ2-5; D: TRBD2; V: TRBV7-9; CDR3: CASSPDASGAETQYF; DNA: TGTGCCAGCAGCCCAGATGCTAGCGGGGCGGAGACCCAGTACTTC
size: -; length: 14; J: TRBJ2-7; D: -; V: TRBV27; CDR3: CASRGLGGSYEQYF; DNA: TGTGCCAGCAGGGGTCTGGGGGGTTCCTACGAGCAGTACTTC
size: -; length: 16; J: TRBJ2-5; D: TRBD2; V: TRBV12-3/TRBV12-4; CDR3: CASSLASGGPQETQYF; DNA: TGTGCCAGCAGTTTAGCTAGCGGGGGGCCCCAAGAGACCCAGTACTTC
size: -; length: 15; J: TRBJ2-3; D: TRBD2; V: TRBV7-9; CDR3: CASSLTSGDADTQYF; DNA: TGTGCCAGCAGCTTGACTAGCGGGGATGCAGATACGCAGTATTTT
size: -; length: 17; J: TRBJ1-4; D: TRBD1; V: TRBV25-1; CDR3: CASSDERQGSTNEKLFF; DNA: TGTGCCAGCAGTGATGAAAGACAGGGATCAACTAATGAAAAACTGTTTTTT
size: -; length: 14; J: TRBJ1-4; D: TRBD1; V: TRBV12-3/TRBV12-4; CDR3: CASNTQGANEKLFF; DNA: TGTGCCAGCAATACTCAGGGGGCTAATGAAAAACTGTTTTTT
size: -; length: 12; J: TRBJ2-1; D: -; V: TRBV29-1; CDR3: CSVAEGGNEQFF; DNA: TGCAGCGTCGCCGAGGGGGGCAATGAGCAGTTCTTC
size: -; length: 16; J: TRBJ2-3; D: TRBD2; V: TRBV6-4; CDR3: CASSTTSGGSTDTQYF; DNA: TGTGCCAGCAGTACCACTAGCGGGGGAAGCACAGATACGCAGTATTTT
size: -; length: 16; J: TRBJ1-1; D: -; V: TRBV7-3; CDR3: CASSPPGAGTNTEAFF; DNA: TGTGCCAGCAGCCCCCCCGGGGCGGGGACGAACACTGAAGCTTTCTTT
size: once; length: 15; J: TRBJ2-7; D: -; V: TRBV25-1; CDR3: CASSESLTSTYEQYF; DNA: TGTGCCAGCAGTGAATCCCTTACCTCAACCTACGAGCAGTACTTC
size: once; length: 15; J: TRBJ2-7; D: -; V: TRBV12-3/TRBV12-4; CDR3: CASSLDTGRTYEQYF; DNA: TGTGCCAGCAGTCTGGACACGGGAAGGACCTACGAGCAGTACTTC
size: -; length: 18; J: TRBJ1-6; D: -; V: TRBV11-2; CDR3: CASSHNPGESSYNSPLHF; DNA: TGTGCCAGCAGCCATAACCCAGGGGAAAGCTCCTATAATTCACCCCTCCACTTT
size: -; length: 15; J: TRBJ1-5; D: TRBD1; V: TRBV12-3/TRBV12-4; CDR3: CASSLEAQGNQPQHF; DNA: TGTGCCAGCAGTTTAGAGGCACAGGGGAACCAGCCCCAGCATTTT
size: few; length: 15; J: TRBJ2-5; D: TRBD2; V: TRBV6-1; CDR3: CASSPTSGRQETQYF; DNA: TGTGCCAGCAGCCCGACTAGCGGGAGGCAAGAGACCCAGTACTTC
size: -; length: 16; J: TRBJ2-3; D: -; V: TRBV7-3; CDR3: CASSRGGVPGTDTQYF; DNA: TGTGCCAGCAGCCGAGGGGGAGTGCCGGGTACAGATACGCAGTATTTT
size: -; length: 13; J: TRBJ2-7; D: -; V: TRBV7-2; CDR3: CASSYGNPYEQYF; DNA: TGTGCCAGCAGCTACGGGAATCCCTACGAGCAGTACTTC
size: -; length: 15; J: TRBJ1-2; D: TRBD1; V: TRBV24-1; CDR3: CATSDGTGVKSGYTF; DNA: TGTGCCACCAGTGATGGGACAGGGGTTAAGAGTGGCTACACCTTC
size: -; length: 17; J: TRBJ2-7; D: TRBD2; V: TRBV5-6; CDR3: CASSLGPTSGSLKEQYF; DNA: TGTGCCAGCAGCTTGGGCCCCACTAGCGGGAGTCTAAAAGAGCAGTACTTC
size: -; length: 14; J: TRBJ2-7; D: -; V: TRBV5-1; CDR3: CASSPGGGSYEQYF; DNA: TGCGCCAGCAGCCCTGGAGGCGGATCCTACGAGCAGTACTTC
size: -; length: 14; J: TRBJ1-1; D: TRBD1; V: TRBV5-4; CDR3: CASSFGQGDTEAFF; DNA: TGTGCCAGCAGCTTCGGACAGGGCGACACTGAAGCTTTCTTT
size: -; length: 16; J: TRBJ2-7; D: -; V: TRBV12-3/TRBV12-4; CDR3: CASSFGILGWGPEQYF; DNA: TGTGCCAGCAGTTTTGGTATTCTGGGGTGGGGTCCCGAGCAGTACTTC
size: few; length: 14; J: TRBJ1-3; D: -; V: TRBV30; CDR3: CAWSGSGSGNTIYF; DNA: TGTGCCTGGAGTGGCTCCGGGTCTGGAAACACCATATATTTT
size: once; length: 14; J: TRBJ2-7; D: TRBD1; V: TRBV27; CDR3: CASSSGTGPYEQYF; DNA: TGTGCCAGCAGTTCCGGGACAGGGCCCTACGAGCAGTACTTC
size: few; length: 16; J: TRBJ2-2; D: -; V: TRBV7-6; CDR3: CASSFLFSGGTGELFF; DNA: TGTGCCAGCAGTTTTCTATTCTCGGGCGGGACCGGGGAGCTGTTTTTT
size: -; length: 14; J: TRBJ2-3; D: -; V: TRBV5-5; CDR3: CASSRWTETDTQYF; DNA: TGTGCCAGCAGCCGATGGACAGAGACAGATACGCAGTATTTT
size: -; length: 13; J: TRBJ2-7; D: -; V: TRBV30; CDR3: CAWSVKGIYEQYF; DNA: TGTGCCTGGAGTGTAAAAGGGATCTACGAGCAGTACTTC